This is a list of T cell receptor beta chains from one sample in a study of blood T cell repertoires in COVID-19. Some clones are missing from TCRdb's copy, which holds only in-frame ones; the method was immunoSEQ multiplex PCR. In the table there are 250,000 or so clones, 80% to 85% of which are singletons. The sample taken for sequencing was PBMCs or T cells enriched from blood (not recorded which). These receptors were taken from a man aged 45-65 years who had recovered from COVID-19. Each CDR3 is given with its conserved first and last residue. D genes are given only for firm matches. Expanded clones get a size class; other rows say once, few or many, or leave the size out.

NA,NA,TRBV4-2,CASSQEPGNLLETQYF
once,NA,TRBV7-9,CASSLRTGTWREGLDEQYF
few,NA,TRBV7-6,CASSSLQGTEAFF
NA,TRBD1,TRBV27,CASSVDRGAYEQYF
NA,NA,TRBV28,CASSLRAGAGNQPQHF
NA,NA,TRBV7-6,CASSTTVTGNTIYF
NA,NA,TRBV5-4,CASSFYRVGEAFF
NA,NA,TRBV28,CASSSGIGSYEQYF
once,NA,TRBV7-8,CASSPAAGSAFF
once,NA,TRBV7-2,CASSLARAHSIGELFF
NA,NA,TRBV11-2,CASSHGAGLTDTQYF